Each of the 16 T cell receptor beta chains below was sequenced from the same sample in a study of T cells in Graves' hyperthyroidism and ophthalmopathy. Researchers amplified the TCR beta CDR3 regions from RNA transcripts. Carried out on the TCR CDR3, a first-round RT-PCR used the HTBI primer set. MiXCR, applied by TCRdb to the multiplex PCR reads, yields one record per CDR3 protein. The data show about 290,000 distinct CDR3 sequences, about an eighth seen once. The material sequenced was blood. Every receptor here comes from a woman aged 25 to 39 with Graves' hyperthyroidism that later progressed to Graves' ophthalmopathy.

The chain is built from TRBV5-4 and TRBJ2-5, with D maybe TRBD1 (5 bases). V dropped 4 bases and J dropped 3 bases, with 16 bases sitting between them. Per the germline V gene, CDR1 is SGHNT and CDR2 is YYREEE (reference sequence). This CDR3 comprises 15 residues. CDR3 residues: CASSLKGQNEETQYF. In DNA, the CDR3 is TGTGCCAGCAGCCTAAAGGGGCAGAACGAAGAGACCCAGTACTTC.

The chain joins TRBV20-1 to TRBJ1-5, with D unresolved. Germline V gene data show CDR1 as DFQATT and CDR2 as SNEGSKA (reference sequence). The CDR3 is 13 amino acids. V was clipped by 6 bases and J by 6 bases, with 15 bases between them. The CDR3 sequence: CSAVKEIGQPQHF. The CDR3, as DNA: TGCAGTGCCGTTAAGGAGATAGGTCAGCCCCAGCATTTT.

This clonotype has at least ten counts. This sequence joins TRBV28 and TRBJ1-1, with D uncertain. Germline CDR1 MDHEN, CDR2 SYDVKM. V was clipped by 9 bases and J by 0 bases, with 11 bases between them. CDR3 length: 13 amino acids. The CDR3 region has the DNA TGTGCCAGTATAGGGCCGTTGAACACTGAAGCTTTCTTT. It encodes CASIGPLNTEAFF.

This clonotype was observed once. Its ends do not fully match the called genes, so a read error is possible. The chain recombines TRBV7-2 with TRBJ1-1; D is undetermined. The CDR3 is 14 residues long. Germline V gene sequence: CDR1 SGHTA, CDR2 FQGNSA. The CDR3 sequence: CASGLGIRFIEAFF. The CDR3 nucleotides read TGTGCCAGCGGCTTAGGAATTCGGTTTATTGAAGCTTTCTTT.

This clonotype has a count of ten or more. CDR3 nucleotide sequence: TGTGCCAGCAGGGGGGGACTAGCGGGACCTGCGGGGGAGCTGTTTTTT. Encoded protein: CASRGGLAGPAGELFF. The gene calls are TRBV27 and TRBJ2-2, with 13 bases matching TRBD2. The CDR3 has 16 residues. Per the germline V gene, CDR1 is MNHEY and CDR2 is SMNVEV (reference sequence). With 6 bases clipped from V and 8 bases from J, the junction kept 9 bases outside the gene matches.

This clonotype was observed many times. V is TRBV6-2 or TRBV6-3 and J is TRBJ2-3; D is possibly TRBD1 or TRBD2 (5 bases each). Trimming cost V 2 bases and J 2 bases, with 8 bases left between them. Germline V gene data show CDR1 as MNHEY and CDR2 as SVGEGT. This CDR3 comprises 14 residues. The CDR3 DNA sequence: TGTGCCAGCAGTTACGAGGGGTACACAGATACGCAGTATTTT. Protein sequence: CASSYEGYTDTQYF.

This clonotype occurred many times. The chain combines TRBV7-2 with TRBJ2-7, with TRBD1 matching 9 bases. The CDR3 covers 14 residues. V was pared by 7 bases and J by 6 bases, with 10 bases of the junction left unmatched. Germline lookup yields CDR1 SGHTA and CDR2 FQGNSA. The CDR3: CASMEDRGRSEQYF. CDR3 in DNA: TGTGCCAGCATGGAGGACAGGGGACGATCCGAGCAGTACTTC. Variable domain in full (rest from reference TRBV7-2 and TRBJ2-7): GAGVSQSPSNKVTEKGKDVELRCDPISGHTALYWYRQSLGQGLEFLIYFQGNSAPDKSGLPSDRFSAERTGGSVSTLTIQRTQQEDSAVYLCASMEDRGRSEQYFGPGTRLTVT.

This chain connects TRBV6-5 to TRBJ2-5, with 7 bases aligning to TRBD2. This CDR3 spans 15 amino acids. Germline V gene sequence: CDR1 MNHEY, CDR2 SVGAGI. The V gene end was trimmed by 0 bases and the J gene end by 5 bases; junction bases not matched to a gene: 6. In DNA form, the CDR3 reads TGTGCCAGCAGTTACTCGATTGGGGGGGGGGAGACCCAGTACTTC. Its protein is CASSYSIGGGETQYF.

This clonotype was observed a few times. CDR3 coding DNA: TGCAGTGTGCCCGGACACACCGGGGAGCTGTTTTTT. It is translated as CSVPGHTGELFF. The chain carries TRBV20-1 and TRBJ2-2, with unresolved D. The CDR3 consists of 12 residues. Trimming removed 7 bases from V and 3 bases from J, with 9 bases in between. Germline V gene lookup returns CDR1 DFQATT and CDR2 SNEGSKA (reference sequence).

This clonotype was counted ten times or more. The rearrangement joins TRBV28 to TRBJ1-5; TRBD1 is a possible D gene (5 bases). Deletions cut 4 bases from V and 5 bases from J, with 15 bases between. CDR3 length equals 15 residues. CDR1 and CDR2 (germline): MDHEN, SYDVKM. This chain's CDR3 is CASSSRGTVDQPQHF. CDR3 nucleotides: TGTGCCAGCAGTTCTCGAGGGACTGTGGATCAGCCCCAGCATTTT.

This clonotype was observed at least ten times. J is TRBJ2-5 and V is TRBV28; TRBD1 matches 10 bases. After removal of 6 bases from V and 5 bases from J, the junction contained 12 bases not matched to a gene. The CDR3 has 16 residues. Germline CDR1 MDHEN, CDR2 SYDVKM. In DNA form, the CDR3 reads TGTGCCAGCAGCACCCCCGGGACAGGGGACCGGGAGACCCAGTACTTC. Its translation is CASSTPGTGDRETQYF.

This clonotype was recorded many times. The chain carries TRBV18 and TRBJ1-4; D might be TRBD1 (6 bases). Germline V gives CDR1 KGHSH, CDR2 LQKENI. Trimming removed 6 bases at V and 2 bases at J, with 10 bases between. The CDR3 extends over 14 amino acids. CDR3: CASSLQGTNEKLFF. The CDR3 DNA follows: TGTGCCAGCTCGCTGCAGGGGACTAATGAAAAACTGTTTTTT. Full variable domain (remainder filled in from reference TRBV18 and TRBJ1-4): NAGVMQNPRHLVRRRGQEARLRCSPMKGHSHVYWYRQLPEEGLKFMVYLQKENIIDESGMPKERFSAEFPKEGPSILRIQQVVRGDSAAYFCASSLQGTNEKLFFGSGTQLSVL.

This clonotype was picked up a small number of times. The rearrangement joins TRBV5-1 to TRBJ2-5; D is undetermined. Trimming cost V 0 bases and J 1 base, with 7 bases left between them. This CDR3 region has 14 residues. Germline V CDR1 and CDR2: SGHRS, YFSETQ. In DNA, the CDR3 is TGCGCCAGCAGCTTGGTCGGCAGCCAAGAGACCCAGTACTTC. Translation gives CASSLVGSQETQYF. Full variable domain (remainder filled in from reference TRBV5-1 and TRBJ2-5): KAGVTQTPRYLIKTRGQQVTLSCSPISGHRSVSWYQQTPGQGLQFLFEYFSETQRNKGNFPGRFSGRQFSNSRSEMNVSTLELGDSALYLCASSLVGSQETQYFGPGTRLLVL.

This clonotype was picked up many times. CDR3: CASSPLAGWRNIQYF. CDR3 nucleotide sequence: TGTGCCAGCAGTCCCCTTGCGGGGTGGAGGAACATTCAGTACTTC. The gene calls are TRBV6-2 or TRBV6-3 and TRBJ2-4, with D perhaps matching TRBD2 (6 bases). V lost 5 bases, J lost 7 bases, and 18 bases lay in between. The CDR3 is 15 amino acids. Per the germline V gene, CDR1 is MNHEY and CDR2 is SVGEGT.

This chain joins TRBV20-1 and TRBJ2-1; 12 nucleotides line up with TRBD2. The V and J ends lost 6 bases and 10 bases, in that order; junction bases with no gene match: 13. Germline loops: CDR1 DFQATT, CDR2 SNEGSKA (reference sequence). This CDR3 is 15 amino acids long. CDR3 loop: CSAFSLTSGRTEQFF. In DNA, the CDR3 is TGCAGTGCCTTCTCTTTGACTAGCGGGAGAACAGAGCAGTTCTTC.

At least ten counts were recorded for this clonotype. The chain recombines TRBV4-3 with TRBJ2-7; 7 nucleotides match TRBD2. V lost 4 bases to trimming and J lost 2 bases; unmatched junction nucleotides: 8. This CDR3 spans 15 amino acids. Germline V gene data show CDR1 as LGHNA and CDR2 as YSLEER. The CDR3 region is CASSRGTGTTYEQYF. The CDR3 coding sequence is TGCGCCAGCAGCCGTGGCACCGGGACTACCTACGAGCAGTACTTC.